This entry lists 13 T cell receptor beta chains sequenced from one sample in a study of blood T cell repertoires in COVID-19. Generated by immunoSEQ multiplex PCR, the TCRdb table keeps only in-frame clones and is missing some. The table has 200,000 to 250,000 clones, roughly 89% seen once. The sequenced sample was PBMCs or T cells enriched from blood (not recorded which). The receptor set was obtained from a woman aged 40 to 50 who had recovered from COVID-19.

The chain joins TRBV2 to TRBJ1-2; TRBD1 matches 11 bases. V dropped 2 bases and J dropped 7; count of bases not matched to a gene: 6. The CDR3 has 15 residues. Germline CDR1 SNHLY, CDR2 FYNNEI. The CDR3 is CASSEQDRGQSGYTF. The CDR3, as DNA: TGTGCCAGCAGTGAACAGGACAGGGGGCAAAGTGGCTACACCTTC.

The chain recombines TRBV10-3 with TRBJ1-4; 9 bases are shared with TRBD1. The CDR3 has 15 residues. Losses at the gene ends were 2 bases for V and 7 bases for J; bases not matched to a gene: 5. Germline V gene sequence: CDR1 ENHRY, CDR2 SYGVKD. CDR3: CAISEKGQGGEKLFF. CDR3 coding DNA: TGTGCCATCAGTGAGAAGGGACAGGGAGGTGAAAAACTGTTTTTT.

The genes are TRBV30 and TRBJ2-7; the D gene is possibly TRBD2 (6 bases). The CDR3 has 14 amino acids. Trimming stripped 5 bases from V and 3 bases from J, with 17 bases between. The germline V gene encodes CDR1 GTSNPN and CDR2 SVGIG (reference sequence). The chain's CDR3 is CAWRSGLINYEQYV. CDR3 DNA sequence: TGTGCCTGGCGGTCGGGACTCATCAACTACGAGCAGTACGTC.

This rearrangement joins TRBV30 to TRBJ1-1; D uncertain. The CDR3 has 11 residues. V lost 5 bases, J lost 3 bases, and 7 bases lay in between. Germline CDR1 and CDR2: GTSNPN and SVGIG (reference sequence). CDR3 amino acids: CAWGRDTEAFF. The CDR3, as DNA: TGTGCCTGGGGGAGGGACACTGAAGCTTTCTTT.

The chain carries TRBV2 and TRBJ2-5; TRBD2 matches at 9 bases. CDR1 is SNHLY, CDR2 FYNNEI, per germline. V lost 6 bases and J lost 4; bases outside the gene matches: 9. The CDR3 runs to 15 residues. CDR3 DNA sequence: TGTGCCAGCAGGTTTGGGACTAGCTCTGGAGAGACCCAGTACTTC. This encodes CASRFGTSSGETQYF.

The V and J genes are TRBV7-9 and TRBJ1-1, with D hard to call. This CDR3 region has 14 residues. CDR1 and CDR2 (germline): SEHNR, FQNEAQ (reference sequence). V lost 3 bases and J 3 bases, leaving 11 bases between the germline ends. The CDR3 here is CASSLRGRDTEAFF. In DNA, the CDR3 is TGTGCCAGCAGCTTGAGAGGCCGGGACACTGAAGCTTTCTTT.

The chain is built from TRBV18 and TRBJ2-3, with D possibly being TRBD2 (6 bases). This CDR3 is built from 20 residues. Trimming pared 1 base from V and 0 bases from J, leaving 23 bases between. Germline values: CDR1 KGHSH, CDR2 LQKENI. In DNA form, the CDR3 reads TGTGCCAGCTCACCACTCTCCCCTCAAGCGGGCTCGACTAGCACAGATACGCAGTATTTT. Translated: CASSPLSPQAGSTSTDTQYF.

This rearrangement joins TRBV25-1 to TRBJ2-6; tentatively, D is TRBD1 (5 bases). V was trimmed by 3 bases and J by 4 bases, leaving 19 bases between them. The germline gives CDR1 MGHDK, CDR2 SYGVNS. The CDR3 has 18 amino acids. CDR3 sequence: CASSDPYKQGTGANVLTF. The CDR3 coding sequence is TGTGCCAGCAGTGATCCATATAAGCAGGGAACCGGGGCCAACGTCCTGACTTTC.

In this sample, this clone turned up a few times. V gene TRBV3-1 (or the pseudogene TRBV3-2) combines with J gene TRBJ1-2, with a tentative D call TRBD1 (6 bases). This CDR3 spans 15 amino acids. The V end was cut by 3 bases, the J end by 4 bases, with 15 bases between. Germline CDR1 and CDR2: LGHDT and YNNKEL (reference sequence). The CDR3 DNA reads TGTGCCAGCAGCCACACAGGGTTGCGTAGCTATGGCTACACCTTC. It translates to CASSHTGLRSYGYTF.

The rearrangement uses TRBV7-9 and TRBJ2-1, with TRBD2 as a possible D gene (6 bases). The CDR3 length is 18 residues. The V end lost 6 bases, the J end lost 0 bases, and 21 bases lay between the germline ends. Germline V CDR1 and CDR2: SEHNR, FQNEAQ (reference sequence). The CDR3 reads CASRKPEIAESSYNEQFF. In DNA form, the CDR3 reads TGTGCCAGCAGAAAACCCGAAATAGCGGAGAGCTCCTACAATGAGCAGTTCTTC.

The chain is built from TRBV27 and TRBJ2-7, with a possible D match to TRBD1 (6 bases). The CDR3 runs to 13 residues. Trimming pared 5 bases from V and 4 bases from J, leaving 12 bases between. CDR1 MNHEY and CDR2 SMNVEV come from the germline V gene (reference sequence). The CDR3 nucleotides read TGTGCCAGCAGTCCGGGACACCTTTACGAGCAGTACTTC. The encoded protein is CASSPGHLYEQYF.

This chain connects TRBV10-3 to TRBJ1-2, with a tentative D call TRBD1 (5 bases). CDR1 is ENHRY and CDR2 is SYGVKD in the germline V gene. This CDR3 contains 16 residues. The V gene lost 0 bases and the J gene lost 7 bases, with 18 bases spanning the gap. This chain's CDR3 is CAISESMQGQMGGYTF. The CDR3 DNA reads TGTGCCATCAGTGAGTCGATGCAGGGTCAAATGGGTGGCTACACCTTC.

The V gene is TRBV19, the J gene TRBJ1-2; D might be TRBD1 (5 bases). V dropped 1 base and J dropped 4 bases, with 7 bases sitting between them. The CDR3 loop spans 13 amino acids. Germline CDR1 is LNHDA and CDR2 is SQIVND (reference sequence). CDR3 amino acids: CASSIGGSYGYTF. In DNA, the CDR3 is TGTGCCAGTAGTATAGGGGGCAGCTATGGCTACACCTTC.